Listed here are 23 T cell receptor beta chains from one sample, sequenced in a study of human T cells and chemical hapten exposure. Time point specified: healthy volunteer bleed at 6 weeks. The authors extracted total RNA from unfractionated whole blood. TCRdb reprocessed the RACE reads with MiXCR, giving one entry per CDR3 protein. The sample has 35,000 to 50,000 distinct CDR3 sequences; about 4% are singletons. Sequenced: whole blood. Receptor source: a human donor in good health. Some clones in this sample may be carry-over from other donors' samples.

This clonotype was recorded many times. The CDR3 region is CASPIGQGGNSPLHF. The DNA for the CDR3 is TGTGCCAGCCCTATCGGACAGGGGGGGAATTCACCCCTCCACTTT. The chain has TRBV2 and TRBJ1-6, with 10 positions matching TRBD1. Trimming removed 8 bases from V and 7 bases from J; junction bases left unmatched: 8. Germline loops: CDR1 SNHLY, CDR2 FYNNEI. CDR3 length: 15 residues.

Of note for this clonotype: A much larger clone differs by one base, so this may be a read error. The CDR3 nucleotides are TGCAGTGCTGGTCTGAACACTGAAGCTTTCTTT. Its translation is CSAGLNTEAFF. The gene calls are TRBV20-1 and TRBJ1-1; D is uncertain. CDR3 length: 11 amino acids. The germline V gene has CDR1 DFQATT and CDR2 SNEGSKA (reference sequence). With 5 bases removed from V and 0 bases from J, the gap between germline ends came to 4 bases.

At least ten counts were recorded for this clonotype. The rearrangement links TRBV6-6 to TRBJ2-1, with D perhaps TRBD2 (5 bases). CDR1 is MNHNY and CDR2 is SVGAGI in the germline V gene (reference sequence). The V gene lost 7 bases and the J gene lost 5 bases, with 12 bases spanning the gap. The CDR3 sequence is 13 residues long. CDR3 amino acids: CASIRPADNEQFF. CDR3 bases: TGTGCCAGCATTCGGCCAGCGGACAATGAGCAGTTCTTC.

In its sample, this clonotype was seen many times. The chain couples TRBV18 to TRBJ1-1; 9 nucleotides match TRBD1. The J segment lost 7 bases and the V segment lost 5 bases, leaving 8 bases of the junction unmatched. The CDR3 totals 14 residues. Looked up from germline, CDR1 is KGHSH and CDR2 is LQKENI. CDR3 amino acids: CASSDTGGKGEAFF. The CDR3 bases are TGTGCCAGCTCAGATACAGGGGGCAAGGGTGAAGCTTTCTTT.

This clonotype was counted at least ten times. CDR3: CSVAQGLNQPQHF. DNA for the CDR3: TGCAGCGTTGCACAGGGGCTCAATCAGCCCCAGCATTTT. The chain recombines TRBV29-1 with TRBJ1-5; the match to TRBD1 covers 7 bases. CDR3 size: 13 residues. The germline V gene has CDR1 SQVTM and CDR2 ANQGSEA. V lost 4 bases to trimming and J lost 3 bases; unmatched junction nucleotides: 3.

This clonotype has more than one count but fewer than ten. The J gene is TRBJ2-7, the V gene TRBV6-1; D unresolved. V was clipped by 3 bases and J by 2 bases, with 11 bases between them. The CDR3 totals 14 residues. From germline, CDR1 is MNHNS and CDR2 SASEGT. The DNA for the CDR3 is TGTGCCAGCAGTGATGAGGCAGGCGCCTACGAGCAGTACTTC. Translating it yields CASSDEAGAYEQYF.

The table lists this clonotype with many counts. The gene calls are TRBV21-1 and TRBJ2-6; the table's D call of TRBD2 was not tested on the DNA. TRBV21-1 is listed as a pseudogene. The CDR3 spans 21 residues. CDR3 DNA sequence: TGTGCCAGCAGCAAAGGGGCGACCGGGACTAGCGGTTTGGCTGGGGCCAACGTCCTGACTTTC. Protein: CASSKGATGTSGLAGANVLTF.

Ten or more counts support this clonotype. V gene TRBV5-1 combines with J gene TRBJ2-7, with TRBD1 matching 7 bases. V gave up 8 bases and J gave up 6 bases; unmatched junction bases: 11. Germline CDR1 reads SGHRS; CDR2 reads YFSETQ. The CDR3 totals 13 residues. CDR3 sequence: CASRRDSGSEQYF. The CDR3 DNA reads as TGCGCCAGTCGAAGGGACAGTGGGAGCGAGCAGTACTTC.

This clonotype was recorded at least ten times. This sequence joins TRBV11-2 and TRBJ1-3; D might be TRBD1 (5 bases). The germline V and J ends were trimmed by 1 base and 0 bases, with 10 bases remaining between them. This CDR3 region has 16 residues. The germline CDR1 and CDR2 sequences are SGHAT and FQNNGV. The CDR3 region has the DNA TGTGCCAGCAGCTTAGGGGACTGGTACTCTGGAAACACCATATATTTT. Translating it yields CASSLGDWYSGNTIYF.

The table lists this clonotype with many counts. The chain employs TRBV20-1 and TRBJ1-5; D is unclear. The V gene's germline CDR1 is DFQATT and CDR2 SNEGSKA (reference sequence). V lost 6 bases, J lost 4 bases, and 10 bases lay in between. There are 12 residues in the CDR3. The CDR3 DNA follows: TGCAGTGCAGTTAATGAGAATCAGCCCCAGCATTTT. It is translated as CSAVNENQPQHF.

The sample holds many counts of this clonotype. The chain couples TRBV20-1 to TRBJ2-7; 7 positions agree with TRBD2. V dropped 6 bases and J dropped 3; count of bases not matched to a gene: 5. Germline CDR1 is DFQATT and CDR2 is SNEGSKA (reference sequence). This CDR3 has 12 residues. CDR3 amino acids: CSALWGGYEQYF. The CDR3 DNA sequence: TGCAGTGCCCTTTGGGGGGGCTACGAGCAGTACTTC.

This clonotype occurred many times. This chain uses TRBV12-3 or TRBV12-4 with TRBJ2-3, with 8 bases matching TRBD2. Trimming took 4 bases from V and 1 from J; bases not matched to a gene: 10. The CDR3 totals 17 residues. The CDR3 loop reads CASSSSAGEVGTDTQYF. For the CDR3, the DNA is TGTGCCAGCAGTTCTTCAGCGGGAGAAGTTGGCACAGATACGCAGTATTTT.

This clonotype was picked up many times. J is TRBJ2-7 and V is TRBV5-1, with D uncertain. The CDR3 extends over 14 amino acids. The germline V gene encodes CDR1 SGHRS and CDR2 YFSETQ. V was cut by 5 bases and J by 1 base, with 13 bases left in between. The CDR3 spells CASRLLQASYEQYF. The DNA for the CDR3 is TGCGCCAGCAGACTCCTTCAGGCGTCCTACGAGCAGTACTTC.

This clonotype came up a few times. This chain connects TRBV3-1 to TRBJ2-3; TRBD2 aligns across 12 bases. J was trimmed by 3 bases and V by 1 base; bases with no gene match: 8. Germline values: CDR1 LGHDT, CDR2 YNNKEL (reference sequence). CDR3 length: 18 amino acids. The CDR3 region is CASSQAFLAGGPTDTQYF. The CDR3 bases are TGTGCCAGCAGCCAAGCTTTTCTAGCGGGAGGGCCGACAGATACGCAGTATTTT.

This clonotype has at least ten counts. The rearrangement uses TRBV14 and TRBJ2-3; D remains unclear. In germline, CDR1 is SGHDN, CDR2 FVKESK. This CDR3 region has 13 residues. Trimming stripped 1 base from V and 6 bases from J, with 8 bases between. CDR3 region: CASSQGLRDTQYF. The CDR3 nucleotides are TGTGCCAGCAGCCAAGGATTGCGTGATACGCAGTATTTT.

This clonotype was picked up many times. CDR3 loop: CASSQDDREAGELFF. CDR3 sequence (DNA): TGTGCCAGCAGCCAAGACGATAGGGAGGCCGGGGAGCTGTTTTTT. The V and J genes are TRBV3-1 and TRBJ2-2, with a weak D call TRBD2 (6 bases). V shed 0 bases and J shed 6 bases, with 11 bases lying between them. CDR3 size: 15 residues. Germline V gene lookup returns CDR1 LGHDT and CDR2 YNNKEL (reference sequence).

The V and J genes are TRBV11-3 and TRBJ1-1; D gene ambiguous. Germline lookup yields CDR1 SGHNT and CDR2 YENEEA. CDR3 length: 15 residues. Trimming took off 5 bases at V and 4 bases at J, with 17 bases between the two ends. The chain's CDR3 is CASSPPKARGTEAFF. The CDR3 DNA reads TGTGCCAGCAGCCCCCCTAAGGCTCGGGGCACTGAAGCTTTCTTT.

This clonotype showed up many times. The CDR3 spells CASSWGPGSEGYTF. The CDR3 region has the DNA TGTGCCAGCAGCTGGGGGCCGGGCTCCGAGGGCTACACCTTC. V gene TRBV7-3 combines with J gene TRBJ1-2; D might be TRBD1 (6 bases). The V gene's germline CDR1 is SGHTA and CDR2 FQGTGA. V was clipped by 4 bases and J by 8 bases, with 17 bases between them. The CDR3 contains 14 residues.

This clonotype was detected a few times. The V gene is TRBV20-1, the J gene TRBJ2-7, with D possibly TRBD1 on 6 matching bases. Germline V gene lookup returns CDR1 DFQATT and CDR2 SNEGSKA (reference sequence). V dropped 0 bases and J dropped 2 bases, with 14 bases sitting between them. The CDR3 length is 15 residues. CDR3 region: CSARDLDRPAYEQYF. CDR3 bases: TGCAGTGCTAGAGACCTAGACAGGCCAGCCTACGAGCAGTACTTC.

This clonotype was picked up many times. The chain recombines TRBV28 with TRBJ2-7; D gene unclear. V lost 7 bases to trimming and J lost 0 bases, with 13 bases between them. The germline CDR1 and CDR2 sequences are MDHEN and SYDVKM. The CDR3 length is 14 residues. CDR3 protein: CASNPVLVSYEQYF. Here the CDR3 DNA reads TGTGCCAGCAACCCGGTCCTCGTCTCCTACGAGCAGTACTTC.

This clonotype was observed many times. V gene TRBV3-1 combines with J gene TRBJ2-1; D is uncertain. The length of the CDR3 is 12 residues. Trimming removed 3 bases from V and 9 bases from J, with 9 bases in between. Looked up from germline, CDR1 is LGHDT and CDR2 is YNNKEL (reference sequence). CDR3 loop: CASSHRPSEQFF. The CDR3 DNA sequence: TGTGCCAGCAGCCACCGGCCCAGTGAGCAGTTCTTC.

There are many counts of this clonotype. The junction departs from germline at one end; a sequencing error may be responsible. The CDR3 bases are TGTGCCAGCAGTCTATCCAGGGATACTGAAGCTTTCTTT. Its protein is CASSLSRDTEAFF. The V gene is TRBV27, the J gene TRBJ1-1; a weak D match, TRBD1 (5 bases). Per germline, CDR1 MNHEY and CDR2 SMNVEV (reference sequence). This CDR3 comprises 13 residues.

The genes are TRBV20-1 and TRBJ1-6; TRBD1 agrees at 7 bases. CDR1 DFQATT and CDR2 SNEGSKA come from the germline V gene (reference sequence). V gave up 3 bases and J gave up 5 bases; unmatched junction bases: 7. The CDR3 runs 15 residues. CDR3 in DNA: TGCAGTGCTAGCCACAGGGGTGAACATAATTCACCCCTCCACTTT. Its protein is CSASHRGEHNSPLHF.